This T cell receptor beta chain originates from a study of response to subunit inactivated influenza vaccine. TCRdb redid the calling of the RT-PCR reads with MiXCR, one entry per CDR3 protein. Of approximately 700,000 distinct CDR3 sequences in the sample, over 11% were seen once. V lost 1 base to trimming and J lost 2 bases, with 3 bases between them. The V gene's germline CDR1 is DFQATT and CDR2 SNEGSKA (reference sequence). CDR3 length: 11 amino acids. Ten or more counts support this clonotype. Sample: PBMCs from blood, taken 14 to 15 days before vaccination. The chain recombines TRBV20-1 with TRBJ2-7; the D is unclear. This TCR came from a man between 45 and 60 years old who received an inactivated influenza vaccine. The CDR3 DNA reads as TGCAGTGCTAGAGCTCCCTACGAGCAGTACTTC. It specifies CSARAPYEQYF.